The 25 T cell receptor beta chains in this list originate from one sample, sequenced in a study of low-dose radiotherapy and immunotherapy resistance in tumors. Covering alpha and beta chains, TRAV- and TRBV-specific primers were used for the first-strand cDNA. It was with a constant-region primer and a V-primer adapter that TCRs were amplified over approximately 18 PCR cycles. TCRdb re-called the reads through MiXCR, storing one row per CDR3 protein. Among over 7,000 distinct CDR3 sequences listed, roughly 62% were seen once. These receptors all come from a human donor with advanced metastatic prostate, ovarian, gallbladder or colorectal cancer (not recorded which). This table probably holds off-target reads from a library built for another chain.

The CDR3 nucleotides are TGCAGCGCCCGGTCCATGAACACCGGGGAGCTGTTTTTT. This sequence encodes CSARSMNTGELFF. The V call is TRBV29-1, the J call TRBJ2-2, with unresolved D. The CDR3 covers 13 residues. The germline gives CDR1 SQVTM, CDR2 ANQGSEA. Deletions cut 7 bases from V and 1 base from J, with 10 bases between.

The rearrangement uses TRBV4-3 and TRBJ2-5; D gene ambiguous. CDR1 is LGHNA and CDR2 is YSLEER in the germline V gene. The CDR3 has 15 residues. V lost 0 bases and J 3 bases, leaving 11 bases between the germline ends. The CDR3 region is CASSQEWSEEETQYF. CDR3 sequence (DNA): TGCGCCAGCAGCCAAGAATGGAGCGAGGAAGAGACCCAGTACTTC.

J is TRBJ2-3 and V is TRBV2; 8 bases fit TRBD1. This CDR3 has 14 residues. V was pared by 8 bases and J by 5 bases, with 9 bases of the junction left unmatched. Germline-derived CDR1 and CDR2 are SNHLY and FYNNEI. CDR3 amino acids: CASEKGQAGDTQYF. CDR3 DNA sequence: TGTGCCAGCGAAAAGGGACAGGCGGGAGATACGCAGTATTTT.

This clonotype was counted a few times. The CDR3 bases are TGTGCCAGCAGCTACGGGGAGGGGAGCTACAATGAGCAGTTCTTC. Its protein is CASSYGEGSYNEQFF. This chain connects TRBV5-4 to TRBJ2-1, with 7 bases lining up with TRBD2. The CDR3 consists of 15 residues. V lost 3 bases, J lost 3 bases, and 6 bases stayed unmatched. The V gene's germline CDR1 is SGHNT and CDR2 YYREEE (reference sequence).

The rearrangement uses TRBV3-1 and TRBJ2-7; possible D gene TRBD2, 5 bases. V gave up 4 bases and J gave up 3 bases, with 16 bases separating them. CDR3 size: 15 residues. Germline assignment: CDR1 LGHDT and CDR2 YNNKEL (reference sequence). This CDR3 reads CASSLGGGGGYEQYF. The DNA of the CDR3 is TGTGCCAGCAGCCTCGGAGGTGGAGGTGGCTACGAGCAGTACTTC.

V gene TRBV28 combines with J gene TRBJ2-1; 9 positions agree with TRBD1. Germline V CDR1 and CDR2: MDHEN, SYDVKM. Germline trimming cut 6 bases from V and 7 bases from J; bases unmatched to any gene: 10. This CDR3 has 15 amino acids. CDR3 sequence reads: CASRAWGQGRNEQFF. CDR3 nucleotides: TGTGCCAGCAGGGCGTGGGGACAGGGAAGGAATGAGCAGTTCTTC.

This chain joins TRBV19 and TRBJ2-3; D may be TRBD1 (6 bases). Germline values: CDR1 LNHDA, CDR2 SQIVND (reference sequence). V was pared by 4 bases and J by 0 bases, with 17 bases between. The CDR3 sequence is 17 residues long. The CDR3 spells CASSTRYRDTSTDTQYF. Here the CDR3 DNA reads TGTGCCAGTAGTACCCGATACCGGGACACGAGCACAGATACGCAGTATTTT.

The chain links TRBV6-5 to TRBJ2-3; unclear D gene. Germline CDR1 is MNHEY and CDR2 is SVGAGI. The CDR3 totals 16 residues. The V end was cut by 6 bases, the J end by 2 bases, with 18 bases between. The CDR3 sequence: CASSPIGRQYTDTQYF. In DNA form, the CDR3 reads TGTGCCAGCAGCCCCATAGGGCGGCAATACACAGATACGCAGTATTTT.

This sequence joins TRBV18 and TRBJ2-2; D call uncertain. Deletions cut 5 bases from V and 7 bases from J, with 11 bases between. Germline values: CDR1 KGHSH, CDR2 LQKENI. CDR3 length: 13 residues. CDR3 DNA: TGTGCCAGCTCATCTATAAGGAACGGGGAGCTGTTTTTT. Its translation is CASSSIRNGELFF.

This clonotype was detected only once. The chain is built from TRBV25-1 and TRBJ2-2; D may be TRBD1 (5 bases). V gave up 6 bases and J gave up 2 bases, with 7 bases separating them. CDR1 is MGHDK and CDR2 is SYGVNS in the germline V gene. CDR3 size: 13 residues. CDR3 sequence reads: CASRDTNTGELFF. The CDR3 DNA reads TGTGCCAGCAGGGACACTAACACCGGGGAGCTGTTTTTT.

V is TRBV6-5 and J is TRBJ2-7; 8 bases match TRBD1. V shed 2 bases, J shed 0 bases, and the junction held 9 bases outside the gene matches. The germline gives CDR1 MNHEY, CDR2 SVGAGI. This CDR3 has 17 amino acids. CDR3 coding DNA: TGTGCCAGCAGTTACGCGAGTGGGACAGGAGTCTCCTACGAGCAGTACTTC. The encoded protein is CASSYASGTGVSYEQYF.

This clonotype was recorded only once. This sequence joins TRBV11-2 and TRBJ2-1; TRBD1 matches 8 bases. The J segment lost 7 bases and the V segment lost 8 bases, leaving 10 bases of the junction unmatched. The CDR3 has 14 amino acids. Germline lookup yields CDR1 SGHAT and CDR2 FQNNGV. The chain's CDR3 is CASGVGRGLNEQFF. The CDR3 region has the DNA TGTGCCAGCGGAGTCGGCAGGGGGCTTAATGAGCAGTTCTTC.

The chain has TRBV6-1 and TRBJ2-1, with 9 bases matching TRBD2. The germline V gene encodes CDR1 MNHNS and CDR2 SASEGT. The CDR3 is made up of 14 amino acids. J gave up 4 bases and V 7 bases, and 5 bases lay outside the gene matches. CDR3 loop: CASTKTSGYNEQFF. The CDR3 region has the DNA TGTGCCAGCACCAAGACTAGCGGATACAATGAGCAGTTCTTC.

V and J are TRBV28 and TRBJ1-5, with D unresolved. CDR1 MDHEN and CDR2 SYDVKM come from the germline V gene. V shed 5 bases and J shed 0 bases, with 2 bases lying between them. The CDR3 has 12 residues. The CDR3 is CASSVSNQPQHF. DNA for the CDR3: TGTGCCAGCAGTGTTAGCAATCAGCCCCAGCATTTT.

This clonotype was counted only a few times. The rearrangement joins TRBV14 to TRBJ2-7, with 8 positions matching TRBD2. The V and J ends lost 8 bases and 2 bases, in that order; junction bases with no gene match: 8. Germline values: CDR1 SGHDN, CDR2 FVKESK. The CDR3 consists of 14 residues. CDR3: CASAGGGLPYEQYF. The CDR3 bases are TGTGCCAGCGCGGGGGGAGGTCTCCCCTACGAGCAGTACTTC.

There are a few counts of this clonotype. The rearrangement uses TRBV29-1 and TRBJ2-5, with D perhaps given as TRBD1 or TRBD2 (5 bases each). V dropped 3 bases and J dropped 3 bases, with 11 bases sitting between them. Germline CDR1 reads SQVTM; CDR2 reads ANQGSEA. CDR3 length: 13 residues. Written as DNA, the CDR3 is TGCAGCGTTGACGGGACGGCCGAAGAGACCCAGTACTTC. Encoded protein: CSVDGTAEETQYF. The full variable domain, rest sourced from reference TRBV29-1 and TRBJ2-5, is SAVISQKPSRDICQRGTSLTIQCQVDSQVTMMFWYRQQPGQSLTLIATANQGSEATYESGFVIDKFPISRPNLTFSTLTVSNMSPEDSSIYLCSVDGTAEETQYFGPGTRLLVL.

The chain carries TRBV4-3 and TRBJ1-6, with D unclear. Germline V gene lookup returns CDR1 LGHNA and CDR2 YSLEER. Trimming cost V 0 bases and J 10 bases, with 16 bases left between them. CDR3 size: 16 residues. This chain's CDR3 is CASSQEGRILGSPLHF. In DNA form, the CDR3 reads TGCGCCAGCAGCCAAGAAGGGCGAATCCTCGGGTCACCCCTCCACTTT.

The V and J genes are TRBV24-1 and TRBJ1-1; D is unclear. Germline CDR1 and CDR2: KGHDR and SFDVKD. This CDR3 has 13 residues. The V end lost 1 base, the J end lost 8 bases, and 10 bases lay between the germline ends. In DNA, the CDR3 is TGTGCCACCAGTGATTTTTCGGACGGGGAAGCTTTCTTT. This gives the protein CATSDFSDGEAFF.

The V and J genes are TRBV12-3 or TRBV12-4 and TRBJ2-2; 8 bases are shared with TRBD1. The CDR3 runs 17 residues. V was pared by 5 bases and J by 6 bases, with 14 bases of the junction left unmatched. The CDR3 sequence: CASSPTSRTGKAGELFF. The CDR3 DNA reads TGTGCCAGCAGTCCCACCTCCCGGACAGGGAAGGCCGGGGAGCTGTTTTTT.

The J gene is TRBJ2-7, the V gene TRBV18; TRBD1 aligns across 9 bases. The J segment lost 4 bases and the V segment lost 4 bases, leaving 8 bases of the junction unmatched. Germline CDR1 reads KGHSH; CDR2 reads LQKENI. The CDR3 runs 15 residues. The CDR3: CASSHPGQGHYEQYF. In nucleotides, the CDR3 is TGTGCCAGCTCACATCCGGGACAGGGACATTACGAGCAGTACTTC.

This chain connects TRBV2 to TRBJ2-2; 7 bases fit TRBD2. Trimming took 4 bases from V and 0 from J; bases not matched to a gene: 5. The germline CDR1 and CDR2 sequences are SNHLY and FYNNEI. The CDR3 contains 16 residues. The CDR3 reads CASSAPGRANTGELFF. The CDR3 DNA reads as TGTGCCAGCAGTGCTCCGGGGAGGGCGAACACCGGGGAGCTGTTTTTT.

This clonotype was detected only a few times. The rearrangement joins TRBV14 to TRBJ2-1, with 8 bases aligning to TRBD1. Germline-derived CDR1 and CDR2 are SGHDN and FVKESK. J was trimmed by 2 bases and V by 0 bases; bases with no gene match: 0. This CDR3 has 15 amino acids. The CDR3 region is CASSQDRGPYNEQFF. The CDR3 region has the DNA TGTGCCAGCAGCCAAGACAGGGGGCCCTACAATGAGCAGTTCTTC. Looking up the rest from reference TRBV14 and TRBJ2-1 gives the full variable domain: EAGVTQFPSHSVIEKGQTVTLRCDPISGHDNLYWYRRVMGKEIKFLLHFVKESKQDESGMPNNRFLAERTGGTYSTLKVQPAELEDSGVYFCASSQDRGPYNEQFFGPGTRLTVL.

The chain uses TRBV3-1 and TRBJ2-1; the match to TRBD2 covers 11 bases. The CDR3 sequence is 16 residues long. Germline trimming cut 1 base from V and 5 bases from J; bases unmatched to any gene: 4. From germline, CDR1 is LGHDT and CDR2 YNNKEL (reference sequence). The CDR3 loop reads CASSQGLAGLDNEQFF. In DNA form, the CDR3 reads TGTGCCAGCAGCCAAGGACTAGCGGGGCTAGACAATGAGCAGTTCTTC.

This clonotype was counted a few times. The chain employs TRBV3-1 and TRBJ2-5; D unclear. Germline loops: CDR1 LGHDT, CDR2 YNNKEL (reference sequence). V was shortened by 0 bases and J by 4 bases, with 6 bases between the two germline ends. The CDR3 spans 13 residues. DNA of the CDR3: TGTGCCAGCAGCCAAGATGGACGAGAGACCCAGTACTTC. Encoded protein: CASSQDGRETQYF.

The rearrangement links TRBV5-4 to TRBJ2-4; D ambiguous. Deletions cut 4 bases from V and 0 bases from J, with 17 bases between. The CDR3 length is 17 residues. CDR1 SGHNT and CDR2 YYREEE come from the germline V gene (reference sequence). The CDR3 DNA sequence: TGTGCCAGCAGCCGAGTCGGACGGAGACTAGCCAAAAACATTCAGTACTTC. Translation gives CASSRVGRRLAKNIQYF.